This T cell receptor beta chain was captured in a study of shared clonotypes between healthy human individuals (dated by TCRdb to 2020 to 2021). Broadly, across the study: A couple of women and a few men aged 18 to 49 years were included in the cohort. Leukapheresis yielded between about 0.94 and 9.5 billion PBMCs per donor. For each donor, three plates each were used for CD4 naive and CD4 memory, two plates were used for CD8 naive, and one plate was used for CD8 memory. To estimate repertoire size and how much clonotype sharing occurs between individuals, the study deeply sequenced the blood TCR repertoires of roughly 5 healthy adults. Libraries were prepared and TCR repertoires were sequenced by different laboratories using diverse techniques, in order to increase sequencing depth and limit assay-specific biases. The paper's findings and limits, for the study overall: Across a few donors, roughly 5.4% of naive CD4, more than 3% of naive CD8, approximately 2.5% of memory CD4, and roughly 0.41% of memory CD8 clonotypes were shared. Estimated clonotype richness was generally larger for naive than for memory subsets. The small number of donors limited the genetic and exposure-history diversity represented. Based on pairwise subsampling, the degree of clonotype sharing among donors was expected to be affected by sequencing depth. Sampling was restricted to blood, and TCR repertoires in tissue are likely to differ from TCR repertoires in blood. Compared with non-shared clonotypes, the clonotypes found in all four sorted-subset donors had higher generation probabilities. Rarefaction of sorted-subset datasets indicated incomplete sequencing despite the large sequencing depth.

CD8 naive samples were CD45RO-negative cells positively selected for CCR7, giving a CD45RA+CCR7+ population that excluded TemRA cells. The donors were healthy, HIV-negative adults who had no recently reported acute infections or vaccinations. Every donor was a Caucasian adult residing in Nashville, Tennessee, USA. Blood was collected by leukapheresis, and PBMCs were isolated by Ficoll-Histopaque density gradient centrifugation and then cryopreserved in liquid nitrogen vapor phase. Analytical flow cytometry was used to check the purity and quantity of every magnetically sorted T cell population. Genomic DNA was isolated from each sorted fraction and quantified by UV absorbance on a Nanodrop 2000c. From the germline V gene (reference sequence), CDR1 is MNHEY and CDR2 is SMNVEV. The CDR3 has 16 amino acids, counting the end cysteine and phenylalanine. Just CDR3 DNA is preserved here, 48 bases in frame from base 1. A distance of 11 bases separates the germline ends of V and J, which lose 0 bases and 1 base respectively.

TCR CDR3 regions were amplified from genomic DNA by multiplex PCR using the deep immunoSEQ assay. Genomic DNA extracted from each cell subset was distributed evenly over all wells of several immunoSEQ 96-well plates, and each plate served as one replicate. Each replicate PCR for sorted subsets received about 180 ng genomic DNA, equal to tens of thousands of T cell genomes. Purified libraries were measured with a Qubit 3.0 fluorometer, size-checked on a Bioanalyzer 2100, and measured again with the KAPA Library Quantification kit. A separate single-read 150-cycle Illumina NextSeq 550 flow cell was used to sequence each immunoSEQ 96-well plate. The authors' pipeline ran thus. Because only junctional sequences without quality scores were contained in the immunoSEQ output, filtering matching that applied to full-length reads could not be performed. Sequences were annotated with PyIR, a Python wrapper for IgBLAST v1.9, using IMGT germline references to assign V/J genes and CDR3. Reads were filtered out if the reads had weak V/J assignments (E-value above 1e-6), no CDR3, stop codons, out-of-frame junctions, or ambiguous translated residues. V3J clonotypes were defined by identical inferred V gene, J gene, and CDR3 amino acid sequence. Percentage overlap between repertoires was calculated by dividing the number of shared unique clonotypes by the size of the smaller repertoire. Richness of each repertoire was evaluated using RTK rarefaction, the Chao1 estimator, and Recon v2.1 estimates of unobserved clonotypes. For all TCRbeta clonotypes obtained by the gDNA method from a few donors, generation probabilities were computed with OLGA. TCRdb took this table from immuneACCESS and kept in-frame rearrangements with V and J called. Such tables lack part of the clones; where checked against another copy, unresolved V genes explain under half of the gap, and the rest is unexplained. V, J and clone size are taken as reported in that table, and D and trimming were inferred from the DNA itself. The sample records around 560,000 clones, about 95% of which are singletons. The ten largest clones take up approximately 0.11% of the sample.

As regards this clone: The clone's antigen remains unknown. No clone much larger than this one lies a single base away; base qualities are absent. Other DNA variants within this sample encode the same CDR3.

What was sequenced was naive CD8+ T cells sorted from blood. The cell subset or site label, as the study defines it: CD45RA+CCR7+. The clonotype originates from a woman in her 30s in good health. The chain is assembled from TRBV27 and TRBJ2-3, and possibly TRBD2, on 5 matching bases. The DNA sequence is TGTGCCAGCAGTTTATCTGCCGGGGTCGGCACAGATACGCAGTATTTT. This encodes CASSLSAGVGTDTQYF.